These T cell receptor beta chains were read from a single sample in a study of blood T cell repertoires in COVID-19. The assay was immunoSEQ multiplex PCR, and TCRdb's table has in-frame clones only and misses some. The sample lists approximately 200,000 clones; about 80% were seen once. Sequencing input: peripheral blood. These receptors originate from a woman aged 30 to 39 who had recovered from COVID-19. Each CDR3 is given with its conserved first and last residue.

v_call,cdr3_aa
TRBV5-1,CASSPGTSGTQYF
TRBV29-1,CSVEVQGGEQYF
TRBV6-2/TRBV6-3,CASSLGLAGADTQYF
TRBV2,CATSGTETNYGYTF
TRBV6-5,CASSYAGASETQYF
TRBV10-1,CASSDGVAGGAFSPGELFF
TRBV28,CASSQGTSGRKETQYF
TRBV7-6,CASSSGLAGPYNEQFF
TRBV5-1,CASSTDREPTDTQYF
TRBV10-2,CASSDMDSLQETQYF
TRBV10-3,CAISESGHLGLAGAVFF
TRBV24-1,CATRIGSGSFNEQFF
TRBV24-1,CATSDRPFAGGKEPQYF
TRBV11-2,CASSLTGIEQYF
TRBV28,CASTPTGVYYEQYF
TRBV2,CASRFGTGKFETQYF
TRBV7-9,CASSLDGDYEQYF
TRBV28,CASSRGSYEQYF
TRBV24-1,CATSDSVRTPNTEAFF
TRBV29-1,CSAQGAGGIYNEQFF
TRBV18,CASGSARDNEQFF
TRBV27,CASSQGVGGRASNEQFF
TRBV10-2,CASSEWMGGGYEQYF
TRBV27,CASSLGLGYNEQFF
TRBV7-2,CASSPFRGQNTEAFF
TRBV9,CASSIRTGPDTGELFF
TRBV4-1,CASSQGPGTGRDMNTEAFF
TRBV15,CATSRGGARQGANEQFF
TRBV5-1,CASSLFELAPYEQYF
TRBV9,CASSVRGGEKLFF
TRBV29-1,CSVEEVASGSTGTYNEQFF
TRBV6-5,CASSGTGGNSPLHF
TRBV28,CASSPDRPPNTGELFF
TRBV7-9,CASSPPRGRLTDTQYF
TRBV6-5,CASSWGQTSAETQYF
TRBV7-7,CASSLGGGTVIGTQYF
TRBV13,CASSSITKAVTLWGQGQNTGELFF
TRBV5-1,CASSPFASGRSYNEQFF
TRBV19,CASSMLAGYPPSTDTQYF
TRBV4-2,CASSQDFGGDDGYTF
TRBV7-6,CASSPGTGPGNTIYF
TRBV6-4,CASSPLGTSNLGEQFF
TRBV9,CASSLLHGSTDTQYF
TRBV7-2,CASSLAAAADTQYF
TRBV9,CASSVGLGADTGELFF
TRBV6-5,CASAVAGENIQYF
TRBV5-1,CASSLALGREPKNEQFF
TRBV29-1,CSVEGTQGTKNIQYF
TRBV29-1,CSVEGGGGDQPQHF
TRBV27,CASKSSRGQNGYTF
TRBV18,CASSEGENTEAFF
TRBV27,CASRMTGMTEAFF
TRBV5-4,CASSLQEGTEAFF
TRBV5-1,CASSLERGTGELFF
TRBV9,CASSPSGQGHHSGNTIYF